This TCR beta chain was observed in a study of blood T cell repertoires in COVID-19. About the study: The United States, Italy and Spain were the sources of the acute and convalescent COVID-19 samples.

Generated by immunoSEQ multiplex PCR, the TCRdb table keeps only in-frame clones and is missing some. The sample lists under 55,000 clones; about nine tenths were seen once. A remark on this clone: Other nucleotide sequences from this sample produce the same CDR3.

Sequenced input: peripheral blood. The TCR sequence derives from a woman older than 75 with active COVID-19.

The CDR3 spells CASSYQRGAYEQYF. In DNA form, the CDR3 reads TGTGCCAGCAGTTACCAGCGGGGCGCCTACGAGCAGTACTTC. The V gene is TRBV6-2 or TRBV6-3, the J gene TRBJ2-7, with 7 nucleotides matching TRBD2. The CDR3 is 14 amino acids. Germline CDR1 MNHEY, CDR2 SVGEGT. V lost 2 bases and J lost 2; bases outside the gene matches: 3.